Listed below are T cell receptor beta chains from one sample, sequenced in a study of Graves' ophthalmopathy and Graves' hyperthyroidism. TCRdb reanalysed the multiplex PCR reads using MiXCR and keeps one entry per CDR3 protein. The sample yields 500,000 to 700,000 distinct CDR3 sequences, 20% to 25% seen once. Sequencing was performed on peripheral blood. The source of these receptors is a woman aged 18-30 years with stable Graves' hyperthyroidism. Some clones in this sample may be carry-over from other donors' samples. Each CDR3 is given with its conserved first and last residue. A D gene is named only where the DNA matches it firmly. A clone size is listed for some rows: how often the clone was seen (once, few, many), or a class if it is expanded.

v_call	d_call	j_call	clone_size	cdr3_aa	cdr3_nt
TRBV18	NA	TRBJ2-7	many	CASSPTTPSYEQYF	TGTGCCAGCTCACCGACGACACCTTCCTACGAGCAGTACTTC
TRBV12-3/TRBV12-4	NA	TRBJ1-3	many	CASSLDGAGGNTIYF	TGTGCCAGCAGTTTAGATGGGGCAGGGGGAAACACCATATATTTT
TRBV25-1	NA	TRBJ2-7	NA	CASSVGEAYEQYF	TGTGCCAGCAGCGTAGGGGAAGCCTACGAGCAGTACTTC
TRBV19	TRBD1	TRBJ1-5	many	CASADRGGQPQHF	TGTGCCAGTGCCGACAGGGGTGGACAGCCCCAGCATTTT
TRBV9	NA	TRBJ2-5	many	CASSGSGTLSEETQYF	TGTGCCAGCAGCGGTTCCGGGACACTCTCGGAAGAGACCCAGTACTTC
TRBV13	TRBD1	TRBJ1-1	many	CASSPYRGWTEAFF	TGTGCCAGCAGCCCGTACAGGGGGTGGACTGAAGCTTTCTTT
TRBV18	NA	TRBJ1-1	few	CASSAGPMNTEAFF	TGTGCCAGCTCAGCGGGACCTATGAACACTGAAGCTTTCTTT
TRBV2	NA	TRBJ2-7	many	CASGDSGAAGSDYEQYF	TGTGCCAGCGGTGACTCAGGGGCCGCCGGTTCGGACTACGAGCAGTACTTC
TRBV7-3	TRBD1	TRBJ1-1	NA	CASSIQGAGNTEAFF	TGTGCCAGCAGCATCCAGGGGGCGGGGAACACTGAAGCTTTCTTT
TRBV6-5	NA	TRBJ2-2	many	CASSYSRLASNTGELFF	TGTGCCAGCAGTTACTCGCGGTTAGCTAGTAACACCGGGGAGCTGTTTTTT
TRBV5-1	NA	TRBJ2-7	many	CASSSDGFSYEQYF	TGCGCCAGCAGCTCGGACGGTTTCTCCTACGAGCAGTACTTC
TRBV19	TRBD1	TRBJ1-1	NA	CASSYTGVSEAFF	TGTGCCAGTAGTTATACAGGGGTTTCTGAAGCTTTCTTT
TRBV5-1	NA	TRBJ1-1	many	CASSLNSPAEAFF	TGCGCCAGCAGCTTGAACTCCCCGGCTGAAGCTTTCTTT
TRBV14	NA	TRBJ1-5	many	CASSQWGAGNQPQHF	TGTGCCAGCAGCCAATGGGGGGCAGGCAATCAGCCCCAGCATTTT
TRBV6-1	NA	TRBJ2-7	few	CASSEGWGVIEQYF	TGTGCCAGCAGTGAAGGTTGGGGCGTGATCGAGCAGTACTTC
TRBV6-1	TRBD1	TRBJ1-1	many	CASTQGARTEAFF	TGTGCCAGCACCCAGGGGGCGAGGACTGAAGCTTTCTTT
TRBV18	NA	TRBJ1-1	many	CASSPRSQQMNTEAFF	TGTGCCAGCTCACCACGGTCCCAGCAAATGAACACTGAAGCTTTCTTT
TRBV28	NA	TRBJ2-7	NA	CASSADRGRRLAGDYEQYF	TGTGCCAGCAGCGCTGACAGGGGGCGCCGGCTAGCGGGGGACTACGAGCAGTACTTC
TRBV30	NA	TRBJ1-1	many	CAWSKGTEAFF	TGTGCCTGGAGTAAGGGGACTGAAGCTTTCTTT
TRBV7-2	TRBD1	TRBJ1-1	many	CASSENRGLNTEAFF	TGTGCCAGCAGCGAAAACAGGGGTTTGAACACTGAAGCTTTCTTT
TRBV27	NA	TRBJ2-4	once	CASSIRDGGNIQYF	TGTGCCAGCAGTATCCGGGATGGGGGAAACATTCAGTACTTC
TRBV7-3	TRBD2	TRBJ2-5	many	CASSILAGGQETQYF	TGTGCCAGCAGCATATTAGCGGGGGGCCAAGAGACCCAGTACTTC
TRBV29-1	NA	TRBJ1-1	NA	CSANGGALGTEAFF	TGCAGCGCCAATGGTGGGGCCTTGGGCACTGAAGCTTTCTTT
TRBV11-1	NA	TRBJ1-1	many	CASSYTGTTMNTEAFF	TGTGCCAGCAGCTATACCGGGACAACCATGAACACTGAAGCTTTCTTT
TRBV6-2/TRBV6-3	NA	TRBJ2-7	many	CASSYWDTNYEQYF	TGTGCCAGCAGTTACTGGGACACCAACTACGAGCAGTACTTC
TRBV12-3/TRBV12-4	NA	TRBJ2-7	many	CASSGLYEQYF	TGTGCCAGCAGTGGCCTCTACGAGCAGTACTTC
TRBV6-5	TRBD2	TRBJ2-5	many	CASSYKTWASGSVETQYF	TGTGCCAGCAGTTACAAGACTTGGGCTAGCGGGAGTGTAGAGACCCAGTACTTC
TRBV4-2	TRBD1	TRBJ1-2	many	CASSQTPGQGNYGYTF	TGTGCCAGCAGCCAAACACCGGGACAGGGTAACTATGGCTACACCTTC
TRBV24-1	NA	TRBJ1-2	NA	CATSDPDTGNIAYTF	TGTGCCACCAGTGATCCAGATACAGGGAATATCGCCTACACCTTC
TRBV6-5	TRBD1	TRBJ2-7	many	CASSYQDRVYEQYF	TGTGCCAGCAGTTACCAGGACAGGGTGTACGAGCAGTACTTC
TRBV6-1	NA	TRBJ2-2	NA	CASFWGRNTGELFF	TGTGCCAGCTTCTGGGGGCGCAACACCGGGGAGCTGTTTTTT
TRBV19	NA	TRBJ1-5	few	CASGHRGQPQHF	TGTGCCAGCGGACATCGGGGTCAGCCCCAGCATTTT
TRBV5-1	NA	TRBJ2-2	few	CASSTGHSNTGELFF	TGCGCCAGCAGCACCGGACACTCGAACACCGGGGAGCTGTTTTTT
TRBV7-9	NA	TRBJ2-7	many	CASMNRGESYEQYF	TGTGCCAGCATGAACAGAGGGGAATCCTACGAGCAGTACTTC
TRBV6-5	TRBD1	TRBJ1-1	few	CASSLDRGSAEAFF	TGTGCCAGCAGTTTGGACAGGGGAAGCGCTGAAGCTTTCTTT
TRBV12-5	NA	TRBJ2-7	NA	CASGLDGGTYEQYF	TGTGCTAGTGGTTTGGACGGAGGAACCTACGAGCAGTACTTC
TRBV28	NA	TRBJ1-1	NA	CASSLSHRASEAFF	TGTGCCAGCAGTTTATCTCACAGGGCTTCTGAAGCTTTCTTT
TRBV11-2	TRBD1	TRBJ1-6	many	CASSQTRGLRNSPLHF	TGTGCCAGCAGCCAAACAAGGGGGCTCAGGAATTCACCCCTCCACTTT
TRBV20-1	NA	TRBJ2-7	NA	CSANTGAYEQYF	TGCAGTGCCAATACTGGAGCCTACGAGCAGTACTTC
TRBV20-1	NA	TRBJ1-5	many	CSARDFQGNQPQHF	TGCAGTGCTAGAGATTTCCAGGGAAATCAGCCCCAGCATTTT
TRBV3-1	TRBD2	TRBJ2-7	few	CASSLKPPTSGRNHEQYF	TGTGCCAGCAGCCTAAAACCCCCAACTAGCGGGAGGAATCACGAGCAGTACTTC